The 3 T cell receptor beta chains presented below share a single source sample, sequenced in a study of control samples from healthy donors and cancer patients. Produced via immunoSEQ multiplex PCR; TCRdb's table is partial and in-frame only. The sample holds under 300,000 clones, about four fifths seen once. Sequencing used PBMCs. These receptor sequences come from a woman aged 60 to 75 with lung cancer.

CDR3 amino acids: CASSIPGYEQYF. The CDR3 coding sequence is TGTGCCAGCAGTATCCCGGGCTACGAGCAGTACTTC. The rearrangement links TRBV6-5 to TRBJ2-7; the D is unclear. Germline V gene lookup returns CDR1 MNHEY and CDR2 SVGAGI. Deletions cut 5 bases from V and 3 bases from J, with 8 bases between. CDR3 length: 12 amino acids.

A remark on this clone: At the DNA level, this CDR3 is encoded by other sequences in the same sample as well. The chain recombines TRBV3-1 (or the pseudogene TRBV3-2) with TRBJ2-3, with D hard to call. The CDR3 consists of 15 residues. V was pared by 1 base and J by 0 bases, with 8 bases between. The germline V gene has CDR1 LGHDT and CDR2 YNNKEL (reference sequence). The CDR3 spells CASSQVGLSTDTQYF. The DNA of the CDR3 is TGTGCCAGCAGCCAAGTCGGGCTAAGCACAGATACGCAGTATTTT.

The rearrangement links TRBV19 to TRBJ2-2; 8 bases are shared with TRBD1. Germline V gene sequence: CDR1 LNHDA, CDR2 SQIVND (reference sequence). The CDR3 runs 16 residues. V was pared by 7 bases and J by 5 bases, with 12 bases of the junction left unmatched. CDR3 protein: CASTRQGMRRTGELFF. The CDR3 region has the DNA TGTGCCAGTACCCGACAGGGGATGAGAAGGACCGGGGAGCTGTTTTTT.